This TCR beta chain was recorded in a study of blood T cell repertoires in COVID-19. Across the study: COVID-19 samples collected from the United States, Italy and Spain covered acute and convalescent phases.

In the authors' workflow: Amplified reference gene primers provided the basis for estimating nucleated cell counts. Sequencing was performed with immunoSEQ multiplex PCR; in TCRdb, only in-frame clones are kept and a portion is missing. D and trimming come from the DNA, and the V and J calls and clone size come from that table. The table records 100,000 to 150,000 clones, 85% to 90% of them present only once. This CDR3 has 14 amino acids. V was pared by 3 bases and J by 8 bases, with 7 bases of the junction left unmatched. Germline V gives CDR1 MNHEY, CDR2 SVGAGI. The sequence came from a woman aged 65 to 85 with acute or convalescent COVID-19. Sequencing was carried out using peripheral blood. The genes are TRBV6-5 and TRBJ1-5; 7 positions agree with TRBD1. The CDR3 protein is CASSYRRGQEPQHF. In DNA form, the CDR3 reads TGTGCCAGCAGTTATAGGAGGGGGCAGGAGCCCCAGCATTTT.